This TCR beta chain was captured in a study of cytomegalovirus exposure and HLA in healthy donors. Study at large: The platform used for the 120 or so validation repertoires matched that of the approximately 710 first-cohort repertoires, a later analysis reported.

Study results and caveats: According to reports, the classifier identified cytomegalovirus status with high specificity and sensitivity. In vitro checks showed that three CMV-associated chains really do target CMV antigens.

A word on this clone: Its antigen remains unidentified.

The germline CDR1 and CDR2 sequences are SGHVS and FQNEAQ. This CDR3 comprises 16 residues. V was pared by 5 bases and J by 9 bases, with 14 bases of the junction left unmatched. Assay: immunoSEQ multiplex PCR; the TCRdb copy retains only in-frame clones and omits some. The sample carries 150,000 to 200,000 clones, 86% recorded once. This chain connects TRBV7-8 to TRBJ2-1; 9 bases fit TRBD2. The specimen was PBMCs. The sequence was obtained from a woman aged 18-29 years in good health and CMV-seronegative. CDR3 residues: CASSPRNSGSVGEQFF. The CDR3 bases are TGTGCCAGCAGCCCCCGGAATAGCGGGAGTGTTGGTGAGCAGTTCTTC.